This T cell receptor (beta chain) was profiled in a study of regulatory T cells in long-lasting Graves disease. Study conclusions and caveats: Study of thyroid tissue was not done, with only peripheral blood studied.

iRepertoire HTBI primers and Arm-PCR of CDR3 regions built TCR beta libraries. TCRdb analysed the multiplex PCR reads with MiXCR anew, one entry per CDR3 protein. The sample comprises about 430,000 distinct CDR3 sequences, over 14% of which are singletons, and roughly 8% rests with the top ten. This clonotype was picked up many times. Its antigen is unidentified. Specified time point: newly diagnosed GD, antithyroid drugs for less than 3 months. After RNA was extracted from PBMCs, the TCR library was made from it. Roughly 9 milliliters of peripheral blood went into EDTA tubes. These sequences were also reported in another study, on T cells in Graves' hyperthyroidism and ophthalmopathy. That source reports: TCR CDR3 regions were first amplified by RT-PCR with HTBI primers.

Sample: peripheral blood mononuclear cells (PBMCs), taken at new diagnosis, from a patient treated with antithyroid drugs. The receptor was isolated from a woman aged 40 to 50 with Graves disease.

CDR3 region: CASSLPRTGVNFYEQYF. DNA of the CDR3: TGTGCCAGCAGTTTACCCCGGACAGGGGTCAACTTTTACGAGCAGTACTTC. This chain links TRBV28 with TRBJ2-7, with 9 bases that match TRBD1. CDR3 length: 17 amino acids. Trimming cost V 2 bases and J 4 bases; bases outside gene matches: 12. The germline V gene encodes CDR1 MDHEN and CDR2 SYDVKM. The complete variable domain, with remaining parts taken from reference TRBV28 and TRBJ2-7, reads DVKVTQSSRYLVKRTGEKVFLECVQDMDHENMFWYRQDPGLGLRLIYFSYDVKMKEKGDIPEGYSVSREKKERFSLILESASTNQTSMYLCASSLPRTGVNFYEQYFGPGTRLTVT.